The 27 T cell receptor beta chains below come from one sample, sequenced in a study of CXCR3-negative and CXCR3-positive naive CD8 T cells. Study-level points and caveats: TRB CDR3s of CXCR3-positive naive cells were more hydrophobic than those of CXCR3-negative naive cells.

Their specific antigens are unknown. 5' RACE with UMI labels generated the TRB cDNA libraries. From the 5' RACE reads, TCRdb lists one entry per CDR3 protein and no DNA. Its clone listing holds 50,000 to 60,000 distinct CDR3 sequences. Sequenced: naive CXCR3+ CD8+ T cells from blood. Subset described: CD45RO-CCR7+CD27+CD95- naive CD8+ T cells expressing CXCR3 (TNR3+). The receptor set was obtained from a human donor in good health. Some clones in this sample may be carry-over from other donors' samples.

The rearrangement uses TRBV11-2 and TRBJ2-1; TCRdb returns TRBD1, unconfirmable since there is no DNA. The CDR3 sequence is 15 residues long. Germline V gene lookup returns CDR1 SGHAT and CDR2 FQNNGV. The CDR3 reads CASSLPGVSYNEQFF.

The chain couples TRBV6-2 or TRBV6-3 to TRBJ1-1; TCRdb indicates TRBD1, and absent DNA this call remains unverified. The CDR3 spans 13 residues. Germline V gene data show CDR1 as MNHEY and CDR2 as SVGEGT. The CDR3 region is CASIGGMNTEAFF.

The chain carries TRBV2 and TRBJ2-6. This CDR3 is 15 amino acids long. Germline V gene lookup returns CDR1 SNHLY and CDR2 FYNNEI. The CDR3: CASPEQGSGANVLTF.

This chain connects TRBV2 to TRBJ2-1. Germline V lookup: CDR1 SNHLY, CDR2 FYNNEI. This CDR3 is 14 amino acids long. The CDR3 here is CASSTTSSYNEQFF.

J is TRBJ1-5 and V is TRBV24-1; no DNA is available, so the TRBD1 call from TCRdb remains unchecked. The CDR3 is 16 residues long. Germline loops: CDR1 KGHDR, CDR2 SFDVKD. The CDR3 here is CATSDRDSYSNQPQHF.

V gene TRBV10-3 combines with J gene TRBJ2-3; no DNA is available, so the TRBD1 call from TCRdb remains unchecked. There are 14 residues in the CDR3. Germline V CDR1 and CDR2: ENHRY, SYGVKD. CDR3 in amino acids: CAISEDRGKDTQYF.

This chain links TRBV10-3 with TRBJ2-5; TCRdb outputs TRBD1, but without DNA this stays unchecked. Germline assignment: CDR1 ENHRY and CDR2 SYGVKD. CDR3 length equals 16 residues. The CDR3 is CAISGSHRVEGETQYF.

This chain joins TRBV6-5 and TRBJ1-2. This CDR3 has 18 amino acids. Germline-derived CDR1 and CDR2 are MNHEY and SVGAGI. The CDR3 loop reads CASSYSTQAGPDYYGYTF.

The chain carries TRBV4-2 and TRBJ1-1; as DNA is missing, the TRBD1 call by TCRdb cannot be tested. This CDR3 spans 14 amino acids. Per germline, CDR1 LGHNA and CDR2 YNFKEQ. CDR3 amino acids: CASSQGGLGTEAFF.

V gene TRBV6-6 combines with J gene TRBJ1-6. The CDR3 is 18 amino acids. Germline CDR1 and CDR2: MNHNY and SVGAGI (reference sequence). Here the CDR3 reads CASSHLVVDSSYNSPLHF.

The gene calls are TRBV29-1 and TRBJ2-7; the D call from TCRdb, TRBD1, cannot be confirmed without DNA. Germline CDR1 reads SQVTM; CDR2 reads ANQGSEA. This CDR3 has 13 residues. The CDR3 sequence is CSVERTGGYEQYF.

The CDR3 spells CASSPGLTDTQYF. This chain links TRBV11-3 with TRBJ2-3; TCRdb's D gene call, TRBD2, goes unchecked for lack of DNA. This CDR3 contains 13 residues. Germline lookup yields CDR1 SGHNT and CDR2 YENEEA.

The V gene is TRBV7-3, the J gene TRBJ2-1; TCRdb outputs TRBD2, but without DNA this stays unchecked. CDR3 length: 15 amino acids. Germline loops: CDR1 SGHTA, CDR2 FQGTGA. The CDR3 spells CASSFVGGGVNEQFF.

The rearrangement uses TRBV25-1 and TRBJ2-7; TCRdb outputs TRBD1, but without DNA this stays unchecked. Per germline, CDR1 MGHDK and CDR2 SYGVNS. This CDR3 is 18 amino acids long. This chain's CDR3 is CASSEHDPTAISSYEQYF.

The V call is TRBV29-1, the J call TRBJ2-1; the D call of TRBD1 rests on TCRdb alone, since no DNA is present to check it. Germline CDR1 and CDR2: SQVTM and ANQGSEA. The CDR3 runs 15 residues. The CDR3 sequence is CSLRGGEVSYNEQFF.

The chain recombines TRBV7-3 with TRBJ2-7. The CDR3 length is 14 residues. Germline CDR1 SGHTA, CDR2 FQGTGA. Here the CDR3 reads CASSPDGYSYEQYF. Together with reference TRBV7-3 and TRBJ2-7, the CDR3 gives the full variable domain: GAGVSQTPSNKVTEKGKYVELRCDPISGHTALYWYRQSLGQGPEFLIYFQGTGAADDSGLPNDRFFAVRPEGSVSTLKIQRTERGDSAVYLCASSPDGYSYEQYFGPGTRLTVT.

The J gene is TRBJ1-1, the V gene TRBV7-9; TCRdb outputs TRBD1, but without DNA this stays unchecked. This CDR3 has 18 residues. The germline V gene has CDR1 SEHNR and CDR2 FQNEAQ (reference sequence). CDR3 residues: CASSLGDRGLYGNTEAFF.

The V call is TRBV27, the J call TRBJ2-7; TCRdb reports TRBD1, a call that lacks DNA to check it against. This CDR3 is 17 amino acids long. Germline V gene lookup returns CDR1 MNHEY and CDR2 SMNVEV (reference sequence). CDR3 region: CASSTGQGAIFFHEQYF.

The rearrangement joins TRBV20-1 to TRBJ1-5. The CDR3 runs to 14 residues. CDR1 and CDR2 from the germline V gene are DFQATT and SNEGSKA (reference sequence). The CDR3 here is CSATDYNSNQPQHF.

V and J are TRBV5-1 and TRBJ1-4. This CDR3 is built from 16 residues. Germline lookup yields CDR1 SGHRS and CDR2 YFSETQ. The chain's CDR3 is CASSLAGGRTNEKLFF.

The chain combines TRBV6-4 with TRBJ2-7; TCRdb names TRBD1, which stays unverified in the absence of DNA. The CDR3 covers 13 residues. Per the germline V gene, CDR1 is MRHNA and CDR2 is SNTAGT. CDR3 in amino acids: CASSATVTGEQYF.

The CDR3: CASSQGVDSTTGELFF. The gene calls are TRBV4-3 and TRBJ2-2; TCRdb's D gene call, TRBD1, goes unchecked for lack of DNA. This CDR3 has 16 amino acids. Germline CDR1 reads LGHNA; CDR2 reads YSLEER.

The chain has TRBV12-3 or TRBV12-4 and TRBJ1-2; TCRdb gives TRBD1 as the D gene, but with no DNA this cannot be confirmed. The CDR3 contains 18 residues. The CDR3 sequence is CASSLPLSDRMQGYGYTF.

The V call is TRBV20-1, the J call TRBJ2-1; lacking DNA, the TRBD1 call made by TCRdb goes unchecked. The V gene's germline CDR1 is DFQATT and CDR2 SNEGSKA (reference sequence). This CDR3 contains 16 residues. Here the CDR3 reads CSAVPRTGELWGEQFF.

The gene calls are TRBV28 and TRBJ1-5; without DNA, the TCRdb call of TRBD1 cannot be checked. Per germline, CDR1 MDHEN and CDR2 SYDVKM. The CDR3 is 16 amino acids. The CDR3 sequence is CASSSFGRGNNQPQHF.

V is TRBV24-1 and J is TRBJ2-7; TCRdb proposes TRBD1, but this gene call is untestable without DNA. Germline CDR1 and CDR2: KGHDR and SFDVKD. The CDR3 is 16 residues long. The CDR3 protein is CATSDFPRAASYEQYF.

The gene calls are TRBV28 and TRBJ1-2; TCRdb proposes TRBD1, but this gene call is untestable without DNA. Germline values: CDR1 MDHEN, CDR2 SYDVKM. This CDR3 region has 16 residues. CDR3 loop: CASSFPQNLDRYGYTF.